This entry lists 23 T cell receptor beta chains sequenced from one sample in a study of T cell responses to AZD1222 COVID-19 vaccine. Sequenced by immunoSEQ multiplex PCR; TCRdb stores in-frame clones only, minus some. This sample has 85,000 to 130,000 clones, with around nine tenths found just once. The specimen comprised peripheral blood, sampled on day 0 of AZD1222 vaccination. The receptors derive from an adult in good health.

The CDR3 DNA follows: TGTGCCAGCGGTTCAATCCGGGACACCTACGAGCAGTACTTC. It translates to CASGSIRDTYEQYF. The J gene is TRBJ2-7, the V gene TRBV5-6; D is perhaps TRBD1 (6 bases). The V gene's germline CDR1 is SGHDT and CDR2 YYEEEE. The CDR3 length is 14 residues. V lost 7 bases and J 2 bases, leaving 16 bases between the germline ends.

This clone was observed once. The rearrangement joins TRBV5-1 to TRBJ1-1; D not certain. The V gene's germline CDR1 is SGHRS and CDR2 YFSETQ. The CDR3 sequence is 14 residues long. V was shortened by 4 bases and J by 3 bases, with 13 bases between the two germline ends. CDR3 sequence reads: CASSTRPEDTEAFF. The DNA of the CDR3 is TGCGCCAGCAGCACTCGTCCTGAAGACACTGAAGCTTTCTTT.

The chain couples TRBV3-1 (or the pseudogene TRBV3-2) to TRBJ2-1, with 13 nucleotides matching TRBD2. V lost 1 base to trimming and J lost 4 bases; unmatched junction nucleotides: 4. The germline CDR1 and CDR2 sequences are LGHDT and YNNKEL (reference sequence). The CDR3 length is 17 residues. CDR3 sequence (DNA): TGTGCCAGCAGCCAAGGACTAGCGGGGGGCCGTTACAATGAGCAGTTCTTC. This codes for CASSQGLAGGRYNEQFF.

The J gene is TRBJ2-3, the V gene TRBV7-2; a possible D gene is TRBD1 (6 bases). Germline CDR1 is SGHTA and CDR2 is FQGNSA. This CDR3 contains 15 residues. V was pared by 5 bases and J by 0 bases, with 12 bases between. The CDR3 loop reads CASSIVGASTDTQYF. As DNA, the CDR3 is TGTGCCAGCAGCATAGTGGGGGCCAGCACAGATACGCAGTATTTT.

This chain uses TRBV5-4 with TRBJ2-5, with D possibly TRBD1 on 6 matching bases. Germline V CDR1 and CDR2: SGHNT, YYREEE (reference sequence). V was trimmed by 0 bases and J by 2 bases, leaving 11 bases between them. This CDR3 spans 15 amino acids. The chain's CDR3 is CASSLGGGRQETQYF. The DNA for the CDR3 is TGTGCCAGCAGCTTGGGTGGGGGCCGGCAAGAGACCCAGTACTTC.

This rearrangement joins TRBV7-3 to TRBJ2-3, with D possibly called TRBD1 or TRBD2 (6 bases each). CDR1 and CDR2 from the germline V gene are SGHTA and FQGTGA. Trimming shortened V by 5 bases and J by 2 bases, and 11 bases separated the two germline ends. CDR3 length: 14 residues. The CDR3 spells CASSSGGPTDTQYF. The DNA for the CDR3 is TGTGCCAGCAGCAGTGGGGGGCCCACAGATACGCAGTATTTT. Using reference TRBV7-3 and TRBJ2-3 for the parts outside the CDR3, the full variable domain is GAGVSQTPSNKVTEKGKYVELRCDPISGHTALYWYRQSLGQGPEFLIYFQGTGAADDSGLPNDRFFAVRPEGSVSTLKIQRTERGDSAVYLCASSSGGPTDTQYFGPGTRLTVL.

The chain employs TRBV5-1 and TRBJ2-5; D may be TRBD2 (7 bases). Between the trimmed V and J ends, which lost 7 bases and 4 bases, there was a span of 20 bases. The CDR3 spans 15 residues. Looked up from germline, CDR1 is SGHRS and CDR2 is YFSETQ. This chain's CDR3 is CASAADGGRSETQYF. CDR3 coding DNA: TGCGCCAGCGCTGCCGACGGGGGGCGCTCAGAGACCCAGTACTTC.

This chain's CDR3 is CASSSGRPYGYTF. CDR3 coding DNA: TGTGCCAGCAGTTCGGGACGGCCCTATGGCTACACCTTC. The V gene is TRBV12-3 or TRBV12-4, the J gene TRBJ1-2, with D tentatively TRBD1 (5 bases). This CDR3 is built from 13 residues. The V end lost 4 bases, the J end lost 4 bases, and 10 bases lay between the germline ends.

The chain uses TRBV25-1 and TRBJ1-2; D not certain. This CDR3 is 14 amino acids long. The germline V gene encodes CDR1 MGHDK and CDR2 SYGVNS. The V end was cut by 1 base, the J end by 2 bases, with 8 bases between. The CDR3 region is CASSESITNYGYTF. Written as DNA, the CDR3 is TGTGCCAGCAGTGAATCCATTACGAACTATGGCTACACCTTC.

The rearrangement joins TRBV30 to TRBJ1-5; tentative D call: TRBD1 (5 bases). V was shortened by 0 bases and J by 5 bases, with 11 bases between the two germline ends. Germline V gene data show CDR1 as GTSNPN and CDR2 as SVGIG (reference sequence). The CDR3 is made up of 14 amino acids. This CDR3 reads CAWSVGAGHQPQHF. The CDR3 region has the DNA TGTGCCTGGAGTGTCGGGGCAGGCCATCAGCCCCAGCATTTT.

The J gene is TRBJ1-2, the V gene TRBV15; no reliable D call. The V and J ends lost 3 bases and 4 bases respectively, with 21 bases between them. Looked up from germline, CDR1 is LNHNV and CDR2 is YYDKDF (reference sequence). The CDR3 extends over 17 amino acids. The DNA of the CDR3 is TGTGCCACCAGCAGGGGTCTCGGGGAACTAGTTCGCTATGGCTACACCTTC. Translated, it gives CATSRGLGELVRYGYTF.

V and J are TRBV29-1 and TRBJ2-4; 14 bases are a match to TRBD2. Losses at the gene ends were 6 bases for V and 0 bases for J; bases not matched to a gene: 7. Germline CDR1 reads SQVTM; CDR2 reads ANQGSEA. This CDR3 has 17 amino acids. DNA for the CDR3: TGCAGCGTGGCCCCGGGACTAGCGGGAGAAGCCAAAAACATTCAGTACTTC. Amino acids: CSVAPGLAGEAKNIQYF.

The rearrangement links TRBV29-1 to TRBJ2-7; D is perhaps TRBD1 (6 bases). V lost 6 bases, J lost 2 bases, and 11 bases lay in between. The V gene's germline CDR1 is SQVTM and CDR2 ANQGSEA. This CDR3 contains 12 residues. CDR3 amino acids: CSVQRTAYEQYF. CDR3 sequence (DNA): TGCAGCGTGCAGCGGACAGCCTACGAGCAGTACTTC.

This clone was seen just once. The chain's CDR3 is CASSGTSSDTQYF. In nucleotides, the CDR3 is TGTGCCAGCAGTGGCACTAGTTCAGATACGCAGTATTTT. J is TRBJ2-3 and V is TRBV2; a weak D match, TRBD2 (5 bases). The germline gives CDR1 SNHLY, CDR2 FYNNEI. V was shortened by 4 bases and J by 4 bases, with 9 bases between the two germline ends. CDR3 length: 13 amino acids.

This rearrangement joins TRBV4-1 to TRBJ2-7; the D gene is possibly TRBD2 (5 bases). The CDR3 is 15 amino acids. The V end was cut by 3 bases, the J end by 0 bases, with 12 bases between. Germline CDR1 is MGHRA and CDR2 is YSYEKL. CDR3 residues: CASSQGGLSSYEQYF. The CDR3 DNA is TGCGCCAGCAGCCAGGGCGGGTTGAGCTCCTACGAGCAGTACTTC.

The chain combines TRBV12-3 or TRBV12-4 with TRBJ2-1; D call uncertain. V lost 6 bases and J lost 5, with 11 bases in between. The CDR3 covers 13 residues. The CDR3 DNA sequence: TGTGCCAGCAGCGCTTTCGTCGACAATGAGCAGTTCTTC. Residues: CASSAFVDNEQFF.

The V and J genes are TRBV24-1 and TRBJ1-4, with TRBD1 as a possible D gene (6 bases). CDR3 length: 17 amino acids. Trimming cost V 0 bases and J 5 bases, with 15 bases left between them. Germline CDR1 is KGHDR and CDR2 is SFDVKD. CDR3 amino acids: CATSDLSLTGRNEKLFF. Written as DNA, the CDR3 is TGTGCCACCAGTGATTTGTCTTTAACAGGGAGAAATGAAAAACTGTTTTTT.

The chain has TRBV6-1 and TRBJ1-5, with unresolved D. Per germline, CDR1 MNHNS and CDR2 SASEGT. The CDR3 extends over 18 amino acids. V was shortened by 1 base and J by 0 bases, with 16 bases between the two germline ends. The CDR3, as DNA: TGTGCCAGCAGTGAAGGAAGAGGCGCACTTTATAGCAATCAGCCCCAGCATTTT. This sequence encodes CASSEGRGALYSNQPQHF.

The rearrangement uses TRBV7-9 and TRBJ1-1; D is unresolved. Trimming cost V 6 bases and J 3 bases, with 11 bases left between them. The CDR3 is 13 amino acids. From germline, CDR1 is SEHNR and CDR2 FQNEAQ (reference sequence). CDR3 bases: TGTGCCAGCAGTACTAGTCGGGACACTGAAGCTTTCTTT. This encodes CASSTSRDTEAFF.

V and J are TRBV25-1 and TRBJ1-1; no clear D gene. This CDR3 comprises 16 residues. V was pared by 3 bases and J by 2 bases, with 16 bases between. Germline assignment: CDR1 MGHDK and CDR2 SYGVNS. The CDR3 sequence: CASSETPGRSNTEAFF. Written as DNA, the CDR3 is TGTGCCAGCAGTGAGACGCCTGGCAGGTCCAACACTGAAGCTTTCTTT.

This chain connects TRBV5-4 to TRBJ2-5; tentatively, D is TRBD2 (6 bases). The CDR3 runs 14 residues. V shed 4 bases and J shed 5 bases, with 15 bases lying between them. CDR1 and CDR2 (germline): SGHNT, YYREEE (reference sequence). The CDR3 coding sequence is TGTGCCAGCAGCCAACTGGGACTGCATGAGACCCAGTACTTC. Translated, it gives CASSQLGLHETQYF.

V is TRBV5-1 and J is TRBJ2-3, with a possible D match to TRBD2 (7 bases). The V and J ends lost 7 bases and 3 bases respectively, with 15 bases between them. CDR1 is SGHRS, CDR2 YFSETQ, per germline. The CDR3 consists of 14 residues. CDR3 sequence: CASDMGGRTDTQYF. The CDR3 DNA follows: TGCGCCAGCGACATGGGGGGGCGGACAGATACGCAGTATTTT.

The V gene is TRBV5-8, the J gene TRBJ2-7; D is unclear. The V end lost 4 bases, the J end lost 7 bases, and 9 bases lay between the germline ends. The germline V gene encodes CDR1 SGHTS and CDR2 YDEGEE. CDR3 length equals 11 residues. CDR3 sequence (DNA): TGTGCCAGCAGCCCCGTTAGGGAGCAGTACTTC. It translates to CASSPVREQYF.